The 17 T cell receptor beta chains reported below all come from one sample, sequenced in a study of cytomegalovirus exposure and HLA in healthy donors. Amplification used 60 Vbeta primers and 13 Jbeta primers. Generated by immunoSEQ multiplex PCR, the TCRdb table keeps only in-frame clones and is missing some. There are approximately 160,000 clones in the sample; about 65% occur only once, and 4.5% lies in the top ten. The sequencing sample was made of PBMCs. All receptors come from a woman under 30 in good health and CMV-seropositive.

V and J are TRBV6-1 and TRBJ1-5; the D gene is possibly TRBD1 (5 bases). The CDR3 is 16 residues long. Per germline, CDR1 MNHNS and CDR2 SASEGT. Trimming took off 2 bases at V and 4 bases at J, with 15 bases between the two ends. The CDR3, as DNA: TGTGCCAGCAGTGAACGGGGGAGGTATGTGAATCAGCCCCAGCATTTT. This codes for CASSERGRYVNQPQHF.

The CDR3 loop is CASSLLRGTDTQYF. CDR3 sequence (DNA): TGCGCCAGCAGCTTGCTCAGGGGCACAGATACGCAGTATTTT. V and J are TRBV5-1 and TRBJ2-3, with D possibly being TRBD1 (5 bases). CDR1 and CDR2 (germline): SGHRS, YFSETQ. The CDR3 has 14 residues. V lost 1 base to trimming and J lost 1 base, with 7 bases between them.

V gene TRBV18 combines with J gene TRBJ1-2; D is perhaps TRBD1 (5 bases). Trimming stripped 3 bases from V and 3 bases from J, with 17 bases between. Germline V gene lookup returns CDR1 KGHSH and CDR2 LQKENI. The CDR3 consists of 16 residues. The CDR3 loop is CASSPEAGLSDYGYTF. The CDR3 DNA sequence: TGTGCCAGCTCACCTGAGGCAGGGCTGTCGGACTATGGCTACACCTTC.

The DNA for the CDR3 is TGTGCCAGCAGCCAAGATGAGCGGGGGGCTTCCTACAATGAGCAGTTCTTC. Translating it yields CASSQDERGASYNEQFF. The chain links TRBV4-2 to TRBJ2-1; 9 bases fit TRBD2. From germline, CDR1 is LGHNA and CDR2 YNFKEQ. CDR3 length equals 17 residues. V lost 0 bases and J lost 1; bases outside the gene matches: 4.

The chain carries TRBV4-1 and TRBJ1-2; D perhaps matches TRBD1 (5 bases). Germline V gene sequence: CDR1 MGHRA, CDR2 YSYEKL. This CDR3 contains 14 residues. V was clipped by 4 bases and J by 2 bases, with 11 bases between them. The CDR3 bases are TGCGCCAGCAGCCTAAAGGACATAAACTATGGCTACACCTTC. This gives the protein CASSLKDINYGYTF.

There are a few counts of this clone. V gene TRBV6-6 combines with J gene TRBJ1-3; D unresolved. CDR3 length: 13 residues. Trimming took off 0 bases at V and 4 bases at J, with 4 bases between the two ends. Germline CDR1 reads MNHNY; CDR2 reads SVGAGI (reference sequence). In DNA form, the CDR3 reads TGTGCCAGCAGTTACTCTGAGGGAAACACCATATATTTT. Its protein product is CASSYSEGNTIYF.

V is TRBV30 and J is TRBJ1-6, with 8 bases aligning to TRBD1. The CDR3 runs 14 residues. V shed 4 bases and J 7 bases; nucleotides not matched to a gene: 6. The germline CDR1 and CDR2 sequences are GTSNPN and SVGIG (reference sequence). CDR3 loop: CAWTMGQENSPLHF. CDR3 coding DNA: TGTGCCTGGACCATGGGACAGGAAAATTCACCCCTCCACTTT.

The DNA for the CDR3 is TGTGCCGGAGAGAGCGGGAGATATTACAATGAGCAGTTCTTC. Translation gives CAGESGRYYNEQFF. The chain employs TRBV27 and TRBJ2-1, with 8 positions matching TRBD2. CDR3 length: 14 amino acids. The V gene's germline CDR1 is MNHEY and CDR2 SMNVEV (reference sequence). J was trimmed by 4 bases and V by 11 bases; bases with no gene match: 10.

The CDR3 spells CASSLAGGAGGEQYF. The CDR3 region has the DNA TGTGCCAGCAGCTTGGCAGGGGGCGCAGGAGGCGAGCAGTACTTC. The chain recombines TRBV7-8 with TRBJ2-7, with 8 bases identical to TRBD1. The CDR3 covers 15 residues. V dropped 3 bases and J dropped 6; count of bases not matched to a gene: 10. Per the germline V gene, CDR1 is SGHVS and CDR2 is FQNEAQ. Combining the CDR3 with reference TRBV7-8 and TRBJ2-7 gives the whole variable domain GAGVSQSPRYKVAKRGQDVALRCDPISGHVSLFWYQQALGQGPEFLTYFQNEAQLDKSGLPSDRFFAERPEGSVSTLKIQRTQQEDSAVYLCASSLAGGAGGEQYFGPGTRLTVT.

The chain couples TRBV7-9 to TRBJ2-1; 8 nucleotides agree with TRBD2. J was trimmed by 1 base and V by 9 bases; bases with no gene match: 14. The CDR3 totals 17 residues. Germline CDR1 SEHNR, CDR2 FQNEAQ (reference sequence). CDR3 sequence reads: CARSGTSGTSSYNEQFF. The CDR3, as DNA: TGTGCCAGATCCGGGACCTCCGGGACTAGTTCCTACAATGAGCAGTTCTTC. The full variable domain, rest sourced from reference TRBV7-9 and TRBJ2-1, is DTGVSQNPRHKITKRGQNVTFRCDPISEHNRLYWYRQTLGQGPEFLTYFQNEAQLEKSRLLSDRFSAERPKGSFSTLEIQRTEQGDSAMYLCARSGTSGTSSYNEQFFGPGTRLTVL.

This clone was recorded a few times. Germline and junction disagree at one end, which may indicate a read error. The chain carries TRBV7-7 and TRBJ2-1; the match to TRBD2 covers 7 bases. From germline, CDR1 is SSHAT and CDR2 FNYEAQ (reference sequence). The CDR3 totals 14 residues. The CDR3 DNA sequence: TGTGCTAGCAGCATCGGACTAGTCCACAATGAGCAGTTCTTC. Amino acid sequence: CASSIGLVHNEQFF.

This clone was seen just once. Different DNA sequences within this sample yield the same CDR3. This chain links TRBV19 with TRBJ1-1; D not certain. The germline V gene encodes CDR1 LNHDA and CDR2 SQIVND (reference sequence). V lost 3 bases and J 2 bases, leaving 7 bases between the germline ends. The CDR3 contains 13 residues. CDR3 nucleotides: TGTGCCAGTAGTATTGGGAGAAACACTGAAGCTTTCTTT. It yields the protein CASSIGRNTEAFF.

This clone was detected a few times. The J gene is TRBJ1-1, the V gene TRBV13; D is uncertain. The germline V and J ends were trimmed by 2 bases and 1 base, with 11 bases remaining between them. This CDR3 spans 15 amino acids. CDR1 is PRHDT, CDR2 FYEKMQ, per germline (reference sequence). The CDR3 sequence: CASSLRGASNTEAFF. In nucleotides, the CDR3 is TGTGCCAGCAGCTTACGGGGAGCCTCGAACACTGAAGCTTTCTTT.

In nucleotides, the CDR3 is TGTGCCTGGAGTGTCTATCTAAGGGGAACCGGGGAGCTGTTTTTT. Translation gives CAWSVYLRGTGELFF. J is TRBJ2-2 and V is TRBV30, with D perhaps TRBD1 (5 bases). From germline, CDR1 is GTSNPN and CDR2 SVGIG (reference sequence). Trimming shortened V by 0 bases and J by 5 bases, and 13 bases separated the two germline ends. The CDR3 has 15 amino acids.

The chain carries TRBV4-1 and TRBJ1-6, with a weak D call TRBD1 (5 bases). CDR1 is MGHRA, CDR2 YSYEKL, per germline. The CDR3 has 17 amino acids. Trimming removed 1 base from V and 9 bases from J, with 19 bases in between. The CDR3 DNA follows: TGCGCCAGCAGCCAAGGCGGGGGGTCTGGTGAAATTTCACCCCTCCACTTT. Translated, it gives CASSQGGGSGEISPLHF.

This clone occurred a few times. The genes are TRBV5-1 and TRBJ2-7; TRBD2 matches at 11 bases. From germline, CDR1 is SGHRS and CDR2 YFSETQ. CDR3 length equals 16 residues. The J segment lost 6 bases and the V segment lost 4 bases, leaving 12 bases of the junction unmatched. In DNA form, the CDR3 reads TGCGCCAGCAGCCCGGGAACTAGCGGGAGTCTCTCCGAGCAGTACTTC. This encodes CASSPGTSGSLSEQYF.

V is TRBV7-9 and J is TRBJ2-1; 11 bases are a match to TRBD2. This CDR3 region has 15 residues. CDR1 SEHNR and CDR2 FQNEAQ come from the germline V gene (reference sequence). V lost 5 bases, J lost 5 bases, and 5 bases stayed unmatched. The CDR3 DNA is TGTGCCAGCAGCCTTGGGACTAGCGGAAACAATGAGCAGTTCTTC. This sequence encodes CASSLGTSGNNEQFF. Together with reference TRBV7-9 and TRBJ2-1, the CDR3 gives the full variable domain: DTGVSQNPRHKITKRGQNVTFRCDPISEHNRLYWYRQTLGQGPEFLTYFQNEAQLEKSRLLSDRFSAERPKGSFSTLEIQRTEQGDSAMYLCASSLGTSGNNEQFFGPGTRLTVL.